This TCR beta chain was captured in a study of T cell repertoires in cytomegalovirus infection (dated by TCRdb to about 2019). For the wider study: The HLA type of each donor mattered for the analysis, because public TCR beta signatures pointed to carriage of CMV infection along with the matching HLA type.

Results and caveats for the whole study, not just this receptor: In both this cohort and an independent cohort of over 350 donors, the cumulative frequency of public TCR beta family members distinguished carriers of CMV infection plus the relevant HLA type. In the ex vivo response, HLA-C-restricted CMV-specific TCR beta clonotypes were dominant, and in two of eight donors the single most frequent clonotype came from this HLA-C-restricted group.

In this sample, this clonotype turned up many times. The antigen it binds to is not known. Base-call qualities are not available, and no considerably larger clone is one nucleotide away. V is pared back by 5 bases and J by 4 bases, with 11 bases lying between the germline termini. CDR3 length: 13 amino acids, cysteine to phenylalanine. The CDR3 DNA has 39 bases and is translated from base 1. Reads for this sample came from an Illumina HiSeq 1500. TCRdb applied fastp at Q25 and MiXCR to the public reads, then kept only in-frame beta chains. Each CDR3 protein appears once, grouped with its most common genes and DNA. In this sample the table shows fewer than 350,000 distinct CDR3 sequences, 15% to 20% of which occur a single time. 12% of the sample goes to the ten largest clones.

This TCR was recovered from a human donor in good health (CMV status not recorded). Some clones in this sample may be carry-over from other donors' samples. Sequencing was carried out using PBMCs. The rearranged segments are TRBV12-3 or TRBV12-4 and TRBJ1-2; the D gene cannot be named for sure. The CDR3 is CASSMDGTYGYTF. Here is the DNA: TGTGCCAGCAGTATGGACGGTACCTATGGCTACACCTTC.